This TCR beta chain was recovered during a study of shared clonotypes between healthy human individuals. J gave up 0 bases and V 0 bases, and 14 bases lay outside the gene matches. The CDR3 spans 21 residues. Per germline, CDR1 MGHRA and CDR2 YSYEKL. As defined, naive CD8 cells were CD45RO-negative and positively selected for CCR7, with terminally differentiated effector memory CD45RA+ cells excluded. General study results and limits: Some naive CD4 clonotypes, approximately 4.5%, turned up in common across a handful of donors. Estimated clonotype richness was generally higher in naive than memory subsets.

Replicate PCRs for sorted subsets used 200 to 250 ng DNA; this equaled 25,000 to 30,000 T cell genomes. The method was immunoSEQ multiplex PCR; TCRdb's version includes in-frame clones alone and lacks a portion of them. Among some 580,000 clones listed, roughly 98% were seen once. Comments on this clone: Its matching antigen is unknown.

Input material: naive CD8+ T cells sorted from blood. This rearrangement joins TRBV4-1 to TRBJ2-2; 9 nucleotides line up with TRBD2. The clonotype was recovered from a man younger than 45 in good health. Here the CDR3 reads CASSQEIPGQRGASNTGELFF. The CDR3 DNA reads TGCGCCAGCAGCCAAGAAATCCCAGGACAGCGGGGGGCCTCGAACACCGGGGAGCTGTTTTTT.